This record concerns one T cell receptor (beta chain) sequence. This clone occurred once. Its recognized antigen is unknown. No per-base quality is available; no much larger clone lies one base away. These data are taken from a study of T cell responses to AZD1222 COVID-19 vaccine (dated by TCRdb to about 2021). Concerning the study at large: TCR sequencing was performed for approximately 240 trial participants, of whom approximately 200 were given two doses of AZD1222 and around 26 were given two doses of MenACWY control vaccine. Trial participants were enrolled by age into subgroups of 18-55, 56-69 and 70-plus years, and approximately 150, 30 and 60 TCR-sequenced participants, respectively, were included in these subgroups.

Reading the label with the study, this specimen's time point is: baseline before first vaccination. The sample's treatment or condition, from its label and the paper: meningococcal conjugate vaccine given as trial control. Samples from vaccinated people were obtained from the UK trials COV001 and COV002, which included a single-blind randomized controlled phase 2/3 trial of AZD1222 (ChAdOx1 nCoV-19) in healthy adults. Trial participant PBMC samples were collected at day 0 and day 28 after the second dose for TCRbeta chain sequencing. The CDR3 regions of human TCRbeta chains were analyzed by immunosequencing. On the authors' methods: TCRs in the repertoires were compared against a reference library of SARS-CoV-2-specific TCRs that had been generated with the MIRA antigen-specificity platform. Breadth was defined as the fraction of unique TCRs that were SARS-CoV-2-associated, and depth was defined as the fraction of total T cells that were SARS-CoV-2-associated. Using the MIRA data, each spike-specific TCR was mapped to the spike region that the TCR reacts to and placed in a CD4 or CD8 class. Log10-transformed breadth and depth values were compared by one-way ANOVA with Sidak's multiple comparisons tests. TCRdb re-hosts the immuneACCESS table, in-frame sequences only. Its copies lack some clones; in the studies checked, an unresolved V gene accounts for under half of them, and the cause for the rest is not known. Clonal size and the V and J genes are those of that table, whereas D and trimming came from the DNA. A total of about 78,000 clones appear in this sample, approximately 86% of them only once. The biggest ten clones account for around 5.1% of the sample.

General study outcomes and caveats: Participants were mostly white British and included more females than males, and it was suggested by the authors that clonal diversity may have been underestimated. The whole spike protein was spanned by vaccine-associated CD4 TCRs, and dominant responses were seen in regions 160-218 and 743-854. A significant rise in spike-specific TCR breadth and depth was observed after two AZD1222 doses relative to day 0 and relative to MenACWY recipients. In the small 56-69-year group, the increase in depth fell short of significance, most likely because of low power. Reportedly, close to half of the unique spike-specific TCRs recognized epitopes lying outside the regions that are mutated in the B.1.351 and B.1.1.7 variants. Conclusions about previously exposed vaccinees were limited because only a handful of AZD1222 recipients were SARS-CoV-2 seropositive at baseline. Because no day 14 peak-response samples were available, repertoires were characterized only after the peak T cell response.

The CDR3 measures 14 amino acids from cysteine to phenylalanine. Only the CDR3 portion is preserved as DNA: 42 bases, with reading frame beginning at the first base. In the germline V gene (reference sequence), CDR1 corresponds to LNHNV and CDR2 to YYDKDF. At the junction V is shortened by 3 bases and J by 0 bases, with 7 bases in between. The sample was peripheral blood, taken on day 0 of MenACWY control vaccination. The TCR originated in an adult in good health. In this chain, TRBV15 is recombined with TRBJ2-3; too little of a D gene remains to name it. The CDR3 protein is CATSRKVSTDTQYF. In nucleotide form, the sequence is TGTGCCACCAGCAGGAAGGTTAGCACAGATACGCAGTATTTT. The reference TRBV15 and TRBJ2-3 proteins fill in what lies around the CDR3, so the full variable domain reads DAMVIQNPRYQVTQFGKPVTLSCSQTLNHNVMYWYQQKSSQAPKLLFHYYDKDFNNEADTPDNFQSRRPNTSFCFLDIRSPGLGDTAMYLCATSRKVSTDTQYFGPGTRLTVL.